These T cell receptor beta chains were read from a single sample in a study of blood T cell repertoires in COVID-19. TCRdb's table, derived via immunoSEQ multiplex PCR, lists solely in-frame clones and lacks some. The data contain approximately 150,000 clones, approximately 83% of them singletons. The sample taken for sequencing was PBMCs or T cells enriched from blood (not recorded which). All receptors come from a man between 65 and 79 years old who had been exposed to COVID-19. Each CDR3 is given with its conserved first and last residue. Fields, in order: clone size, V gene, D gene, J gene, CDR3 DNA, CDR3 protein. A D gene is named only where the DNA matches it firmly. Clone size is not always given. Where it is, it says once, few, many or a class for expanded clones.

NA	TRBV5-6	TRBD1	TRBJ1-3	TGTGCCAGCAGCCCTGTAGACAGGGCCTCTGGAAACACCATATATTTT	CASSPVDRASGNTIYF
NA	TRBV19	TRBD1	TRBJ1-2	TGTGCCAGTAGCCGGGACAGGGGGTTTCGGAATGGCTACACCTTC	CASSRDRGFRNGYTF
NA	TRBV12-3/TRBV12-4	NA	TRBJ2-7	TGTGCCAGCAGTTCCGACTGGTACGAGCAGTACTTC	CASSSDWYEQYF
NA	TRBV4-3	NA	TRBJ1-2	TGCGCCAGCAGCCAAGCCTATGTGGGGGGAAATGGCTACACCTTC	CASSQAYVGGNGYTF
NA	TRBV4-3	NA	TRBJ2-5	TGCGCCAGCAGCCAAGATCAGGGGCGGGAGACCCAGTACTTC	CASSQDQGRETQYF
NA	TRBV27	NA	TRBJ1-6	TGTGCCAGCAGTTTGGGGAGGGGTACGGCCTATAATTCACCCCTCCACTTT	CASSLGRGTAYNSPLHF
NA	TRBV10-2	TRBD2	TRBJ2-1	TGCGCCAGCAGTGTGCTACTAGCGGGGCCTTTCTCCTACAATGAGCAGTTCTTC	CASSVLLAGPFSYNEQFF
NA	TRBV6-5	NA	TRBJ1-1	TGTGCCAGCAGTTACAGGGGACAATCAAACACTGAAGCTTTCTTT	CASSYRGQSNTEAFF
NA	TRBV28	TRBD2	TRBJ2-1	TGTGCCAGCAGGCCATCGTCTCCGGGACTACCTAATGTTGCCTCCTACAATGAGCAGTTCTTC	CASRPSSPGLPNVASYNEQFF
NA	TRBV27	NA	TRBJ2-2	TGTGCCACGACGAACCTAGGGGTTGCCGGGGAGCTGTTTTTT	CATTNLGVAGELFF
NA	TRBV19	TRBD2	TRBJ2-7	TGTGCCAGTAGTCGTCTAGCGGGAGAGTCCTACGAGCAGTACTTC	CASSRLAGESYEQYF
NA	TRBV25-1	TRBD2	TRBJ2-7	TGTGCCAGCAGGGAGAGCGGGGTCTTGCCCTACGAGCAGTACTTC	CASRESGVLPYEQYF
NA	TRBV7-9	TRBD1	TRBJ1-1	TGTGCCAGCAGCTTTTGGACAGGGAGCATTGCTGAAGCTTTCTTT	CASSFWTGSIAEAFF
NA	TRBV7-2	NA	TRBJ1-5	TGTGCCAGCAGCCCCCAAACGGCAGGGTATCAGCCCCAGCATTTT	CASSPQTAGYQPQHF
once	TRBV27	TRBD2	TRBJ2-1	TGTGCCAGCGCTAGCGGGGTCGCCTACAATGAGCAGTTCTTC	CASASGVAYNEQFF
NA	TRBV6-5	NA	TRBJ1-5	TGTGCCAGCAGTTACCGGGGGAATGGGCCCCAGCATTTT	CASSYRGNGPQHF
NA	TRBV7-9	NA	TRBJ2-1	TGTGCCAGCAGCTCCTTTAGGGGCAATGAGCAGTTCTTC	CASSSFRGNEQFF
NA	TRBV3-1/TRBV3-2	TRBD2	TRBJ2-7	TGTGCCAGCAGCCAGGCTTGGGGGGGTCTCTCCTACGAGCAGTACTTC	CASSQAWGGLSYEQYF
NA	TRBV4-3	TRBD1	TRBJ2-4	TGCGCCAGCAGCCAAGAAAGGACAGGGCCTAAAAACATTCAGTACTTC	CASSQERTGPKNIQYF
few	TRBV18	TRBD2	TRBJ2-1	TGTGCCAGCTCACCACCTAGCGGGGGGTACAATGAGCAGTTCTTC	CASSPPSGGYNEQFF
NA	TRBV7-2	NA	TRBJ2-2	TGTGCCAGCAGCTTAGCCAAGGGGTTCGGCGGGGAGCTGTTTTTT	CASSLAKGFGGELFF
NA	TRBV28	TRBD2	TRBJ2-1	TGTGCCAGCATTAGGACTAGCGGAGTGTACAATGAGCAGTTCTTC	CASIRTSGVYNEQFF
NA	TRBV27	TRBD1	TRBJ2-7	TGTGCCAGCAACCAAGGGACAGGTTCCTACGAGCAGTACTTC	CASNQGTGSYEQYF
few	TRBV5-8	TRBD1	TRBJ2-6	TGTGCCAGCGCAATACAGGGGTTTGGGGCCAACGTCCTGACTTTC	CASAIQGFGANVLTF
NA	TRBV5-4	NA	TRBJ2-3	TGTGCCAGCAGCTTAGGACGGCAGGGCAGCACAGATACGCAGTATTTT	CASSLGRQGSTDTQYF
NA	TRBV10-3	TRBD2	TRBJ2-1	TGTGCCATCAGTGAGTCCCCCACTAGCGTATACAATGAGCAGTTCTTC	CAISESPTSVYNEQFF
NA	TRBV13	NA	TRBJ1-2	TGTGCCAGCAGCCTCGACGCAGGATATGGCTACACCTTC	CASSLDAGYGYTF
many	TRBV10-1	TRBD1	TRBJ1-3	TGCGCCAGCAACCAACCGGGACAGGGGACTTCTGGAAACACCATATATTTT	CASNQPGQGTSGNTIYF
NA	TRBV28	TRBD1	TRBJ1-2	TGTGCCAGCAGTCGACAGGGCCGGTACACCTTC	CASSRQGRYTF
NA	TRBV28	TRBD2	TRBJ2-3	TGTGCCAGCAGTCCCCCAAGGGCGGGAGGGCCCACAGATACGCAGTATTTT	CASSPPRAGGPTDTQYF
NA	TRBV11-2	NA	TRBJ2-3	TGTGCCAGCAGCTTAGATAACGAGGCGGGGAACACAGATACGCAGTATTTT	CASSLDNEAGNTDTQYF
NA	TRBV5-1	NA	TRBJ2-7	TGCGCCAGCAGCTTGGAAGGGGTCATATCCTACGAGCAGTACTTC	CASSLEGVISYEQYF
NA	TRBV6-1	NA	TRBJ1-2	TGTGCCAGCAGTGAAGCGCTGCCGGAGCAAGGTGGCTACACCTTC	CASSEALPEQGGYTF
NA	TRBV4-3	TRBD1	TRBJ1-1	TGCGCCAGCAGCAACAGCGACAGGGAAACTGAAGCTTTCTTT	CASSNSDRETEAFF
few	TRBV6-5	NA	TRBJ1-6	TGTGCCAGCAGTTACTCCGGCGGATGGCCCCTCCACTTT	CASSYSGGWPLHF
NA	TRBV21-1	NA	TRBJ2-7	TGTGCCAGCAGCAACAGACTAAACTCCTACGAGCAGTACTTC	CASSNRLNSYEQYF
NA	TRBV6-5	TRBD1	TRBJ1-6	TGTGCCAGCAGTCTTCAACAGGGGCAGGATTCACCCCTCCACTTT	CASSLQQGQDSPLHF
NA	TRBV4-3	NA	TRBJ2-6	TGCGCCAGCAGCCAAGATAGGCTAGCGAAGATCTCTGGGGCCAACGTCCTGACTTTC	CASSQDRLAKISGANVLTF
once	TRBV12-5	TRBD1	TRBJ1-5	TGTGCTAGTGGTTTTCGGCAGGGGGCAAATCAGCCCCAGCATTTT	CASGFRQGANQPQHF
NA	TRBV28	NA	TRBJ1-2	TGTGCCAGCAGTTTAGGGGGACAATACTATGGCTACACCTTC	CASSLGGQYYGYTF
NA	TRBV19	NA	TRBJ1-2	TGTGCCAGTAGGGCCCGGGACACCATAAATGGCTACACCTTC	CASRARDTINGYTF
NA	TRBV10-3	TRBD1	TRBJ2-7	TGTGCCATCAGTGAGAGGACAGGAAGATCCGAGCAGTACTTC	CAISERTGRSEQYF
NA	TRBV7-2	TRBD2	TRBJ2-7	TGTGCCAGCAGCCCGACTAGCGGGAGGTACGAGCAGTACTTC	CASSPTSGRYEQYF
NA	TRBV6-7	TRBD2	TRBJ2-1	TGTGCCAGCAGTTACTCCAAGCGGGAGGGCCCCAATGAGCAGTTCTTC	CASSYSKREGPNEQFF
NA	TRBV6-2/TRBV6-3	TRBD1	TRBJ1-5	TGTGCCAGCAGTTACGCTGGACAGGGAAATCAGCCCCAGCATTTT	CASSYAGQGNQPQHF
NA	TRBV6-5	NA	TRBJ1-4	TGTGCCAGCAGTTCCGTTAATGAAAAACTGTTTTTT	CASSSVNEKLFF
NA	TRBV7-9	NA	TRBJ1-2	TGTGCCAGCAGCTTAAAGTCAGGAAACTATGGCTACACCTTC	CASSLKSGNYGYTF
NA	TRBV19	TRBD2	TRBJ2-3	TGTGCCAGTAGTATATATCCTAGCGGAACCACAGATACGCAGTATTTT	CASSIYPSGTTDTQYF
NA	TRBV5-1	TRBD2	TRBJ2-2	TGCGCCAGCAGCCCCGGACTAGCCGGCGGGGAGCTGTTTTTT	CASSPGLAGGELFF
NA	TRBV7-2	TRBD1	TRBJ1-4	TGTGCCAGCAGCTTAGACAGGGGAAGGGAAAAACTGTTTTTT	CASSLDRGREKLFF
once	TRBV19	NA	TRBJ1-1	TGTGCCAGTAGTATCGGGTGGAACACTGAAGCTTTCTTT	CASSIGWNTEAFF
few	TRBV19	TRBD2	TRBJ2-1	TGTGCCAGTAGTGGCAGCGGGAGGCTATCCTACAATGAGCAGTTCTTC	CASSGSGRLSYNEQFF
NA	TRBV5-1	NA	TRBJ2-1	TGCGCCAGCAGCCCGTTGGACAGATTTAACCCTACTAGGGCCACCTACAATGAGCAGTTCTTC	CASSPLDRFNPTRATYNEQFF
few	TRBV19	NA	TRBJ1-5	TGTGCCAGTGTTTGGCAGGGAAGCAATCAGCCCCAGCATTTT	CASVWQGSNQPQHF
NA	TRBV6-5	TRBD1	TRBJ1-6	TGTGCCAGCAGCGCAGGGACAGGGATTAATTCACCCCTCCACTTT	CASSAGTGINSPLHF